This section outlines one T cell receptor (beta chain) sequence together with its context. The authors ran a second PCR of roughly 7 to 11 cycles using a sample-barcoded 5' primer and a J-beta primer mix. Tagging of each cDNA molecule was performed by a template-switch adaptor with 12 random nucleotides. TCRdb called the 5' RACE reads again in MiXCR, with one record for every CDR3 protein. The repertoire consists of roughly 1,000,000 distinct CDR3 sequences, with under 30% occurring once and the leading ten covering approximately 0.79%. The sample originates from a study of blood T cells in healthy people across ages. This CDR3 has 11 residues. The V and J ends lost 2 bases and 7 bases respectively, with 3 bases between them. The data were also submitted as part of a second study, on T cells of mothers and their children.

Specimen: blood. The sequence was obtained from a girl aged 2 to 10 in good health. The rearrangement uses TRBV12-3 or TRBV12-4 and TRBJ1-3; D not certain. The DNA for the CDR3 is TGTGCCAGCAGTTTAACTAACACCATATATTTT. Translating it yields CASSLTNTIYF.